The next 9 T cell receptor beta chains were all read from a single sample in a study of blood T cell repertoires in COVID-19. Assay: immunoSEQ multiplex PCR; the TCRdb copy retains only in-frame clones and omits some. Here the sample spans roughly 300,000 clones, around 89% being singletons. Sequencing input: peripheral blood. All receptors derive from a man aged 18 to 29 who had recovered from COVID-19.

This rearrangement joins TRBV11-2 to TRBJ1-2, with 9 positions matching TRBD1. This CDR3 has 15 amino acids. J gave up 3 bases and V 5 bases, and 7 bases lay outside the gene matches. The germline V gene has CDR1 SGHAT and CDR2 FQNNGV. In DNA form, the CDR3 reads TGTGCCAGCAGCCTTATATGGACAGGGGACTATGGCTACACCTTC. This translates into CASSLIWTGDYGYTF.

The J gene is TRBJ2-2, the V gene TRBV18, with a tentative D call TRBD2 (6 bases). This CDR3 is built from 15 residues. CDR1 and CDR2 (germline): KGHSH, LQKENI. Trimming cost V 3 bases and J 6 bases, with 14 bases left between them. CDR3 coding DNA: TGTGCCAGCTCACCGTGGAGGGAAGTTTCCGGGGAGCTGTTTTTT. This encodes CASSPWREVSGELFF.

The chain recombines TRBV19 with TRBJ2-7, with 12 bases lining up with TRBD2. This CDR3 comprises 15 residues. V trimming: 9 bases; J trimming: 1 base; junction bases outside the gene matches: 7. In germline, CDR1 is LNHDA, CDR2 SQIVND (reference sequence). Here the CDR3 DNA reads TGTGCCAGCGCAACCGGGACTAGCGGGTCCTACGAGCAGTACTTC. Translating gives CASATGTSGSYEQYF.

The rearrangement uses TRBV5-1 and TRBJ1-6; 7 nucleotides align to TRBD1. Germline-derived CDR1 and CDR2 are SGHRS and YFSETQ. The CDR3 spans 14 residues. J gave up 9 bases and V 3 bases, and 6 bases lay outside the gene matches. In DNA, the CDR3 is TGCGCCAGCAGCTGGGCCGGGACAGTTTCACCCCTCCACTTT. Translated: CASSWAGTVSPLHF.

The chain couples TRBV4-2 to TRBJ2-3; tentatively, D is TRBD2 (7 bases). Trimming removed 0 bases from V and 8 bases from J, with 15 bases in between. CDR1 and CDR2 from the germline V gene are LGHNA and YNFKEQ. CDR3 length equals 15 residues. Here the CDR3 DNA reads TGTGCCAGCAGCCAAGATGTCGCGGGGGCGGGTACGCAGTATTTT. As protein: CASSQDVAGAGTQYF.

This sequence joins TRBV6-5 and TRBJ1-2, with TRBD1 matching over 7 bases. The CDR3 totals 14 residues. The trim removed 6 bases at V and 1 base at J, leaving 5 bases unmatched. Germline-derived CDR1 and CDR2 are MNHEY and SVGAGI. This chain's CDR3 is CASRGQSGNYGYTF. The CDR3 nucleotides are TGTGCCAGCAGGGGACAGTCCGGTAACTATGGCTACACCTTC.

This clone was observed a single time. The rearrangement joins TRBV3-1 (or the pseudogene TRBV3-2) to TRBJ2-7, with TRBD2 matching 11 bases. This CDR3 has 15 amino acids. Germline V gives CDR1 LGHDT, CDR2 YNNKEL (reference sequence). J gave up 3 bases and V 1 base, and 2 bases lay outside the gene matches. The chain's CDR3 is CASSQGLAGGYEQYF. CDR3 sequence (DNA): TGTGCCAGCAGCCAAGGTCTAGCGGGGGGCTACGAGCAGTACTTC.

This rearrangement joins TRBV6-5 to TRBJ2-5, with 8 bases aligning to TRBD2. The CDR3 loop spans 13 amino acids. Per germline, CDR1 MNHEY and CDR2 SVGAGI. V shed 5 bases, J shed 7 bases, and the junction held 6 bases outside the gene matches. The CDR3 coding sequence is TGTGCCAGCAGTAGCGGGGGCTTACGGACCCAGTACTTC. It yields the protein CASSSGGLRTQYF.

The V call is TRBV27, the J call TRBJ2-1; 7 nucleotides align to TRBD2. The CDR3 contains 15 residues. Unmatched junction bases numbered 10, after V lost 6 bases and J lost 5 bases. The germline V gene has CDR1 MNHEY and CDR2 SMNVEV (reference sequence). In DNA form, the CDR3 reads TGTGCCAGCAGCCTGGGGTGGGGACTAAACAATGAGCAGTTCTTC. It specifies CASSLGWGLNNEQFF.